One and the same sample provided the 3 T cell receptor beta chains below, sequenced in a study of blood T cells in healthy people across ages. Through a sample-barcoded 5' primer and a J-beta primer mix, a second PCR was run for about 6 to 11 cycles. MiXCR, applied by TCRdb to the 5' RACE reads, yields one record per CDR3 protein. This sample carries 1.5 million to 2 million distinct CDR3 sequences, 25% to 30% of them seen once, and the ten largest clones take 7% to 9%. The sample was blood. The receptor set was obtained from a woman aged 25 to 39 in good health.

At least ten counts were recorded for this clonotype. V is TRBV12-3 or TRBV12-4 and J is TRBJ2-1; 8 bases agree with TRBD2. The CDR3 extends over 13 amino acids. J gave up 9 bases and V 6 bases, and 7 bases lay outside the gene matches. CDR3 amino acids: CASSNGGGREQFF. The CDR3 DNA is TGTGCCAGCAGCAATGGCGGGGGGCGTGAGCAGTTCTTC.

This clonotype was counted ten times or more. The chain recombines TRBV20-1 with TRBJ2-7; the D gene could be TRBD1 or TRBD2 (5 bases each). Trimming shortened V by 1 base and J by 6 bases, and 7 bases separated the two germline ends. The CDR3 covers 11 residues. Germline V gene data show CDR1 as DFQATT and CDR2 as SNEGSKA (reference sequence). As DNA, the CDR3 is TGCAGTGCTAGAGGAGGGACCGAGCAGTACTTC. It yields the protein CSARGGTEQYF.

This clonotype has ten or more counts. The chain couples TRBV6-5 to TRBJ2-7, with 8 bases fitting TRBD2. CDR1 and CDR2 from the germline V gene are MNHEY and SVGAGI. The CDR3 length is 15 residues. Trimming at V came to 4 bases and at J to 1 base, leaving 6 bases not matched to a gene. The CDR3 DNA reads TGTGCCAGCAGTTTAGCGGGACTAGGTTCCTACGAGCAGTACTTC. Translating it yields CASSLAGLGSYEQYF.